The sequence of this T cell receptor (beta chain) was determined in a study of OX40 agonist ivuxolimab in advanced cancers. The method was immunoSEQ multiplex PCR; TCRdb's version includes in-frame clones alone and lacks a portion of them. The data show tens of thousands of clones, roughly nine tenths seen once. Sequences were derived from CD4+ or CD8+ T cells sorted from blood, sampled in a trial of the OX40 agonist ivuxolimab. The origin of this receptor is an adult with an advanced solid tumor such as melanoma, head and neck, liver or kidney cancer.

DNA for the CDR3: TGTGCCAGCAGCTTAGCCGCTAGCCCCTACAATGAGCAGTTCTTC. This codes for CASSLAASPYNEQFF. This sequence joins TRBV7-6 and TRBJ2-1, with D tentatively TRBD2 (5 bases). The CDR3 sequence is 15 residues long. V was shortened by 0 bases and J by 2 bases, with 8 bases between the two germline ends. Germline CDR1 SGHVS, CDR2 FNYEAQ.